These 11 T cell receptor beta chains were all obtained from the same sample, sequenced in a study of beta chain features in type 1 diabetes (dated by TCRdb to about 2018). No antigen is known for these receptors. The library was built by means of the immunoSEQ multiplex PCR assay. All of the isolated RNA was reverse transcribed with the High Capacity cDNA Reverse Transcription Kit, so expressed TCRB transcripts were sequenced. Here the immuneACCESS table is served through TCRdb, limited to in-frame sequences with V and J called. Missing clones are a known gap in these copies; in checked studies unresolved V genes cover under half, and the rest lacks a known reason. For this sample there are a few hundred thousand clones; 13% appear just once. The ten biggest clones cover around 0.016% of the sample. Overall study outcomes, separate from this receptor: A moderate but significant shortening of TCRB CDR3 length was observed in type 1 diabetes patients in all four CD4+ subsets.

Sequenced input: naive CD4+ T cells from blood. Per the publication, the cell subset or site label means: true naive CD4+ T cells. The receptors originated from a young woman with type 1 diabetes.

A few counts support this clone. This chain connects TRBV5-4 to TRBJ2-2, with D possibly matching TRBD1 (5 bases). Germline V lookup: CDR1 SGHNT, CDR2 YYREEE (reference sequence). Trimming removed 4 bases from V and 1 base from J, with 11 bases in between. The CDR3 has 15 residues. The CDR3 spells CASSRDTGNTGELFF. CDR3 sequence (DNA): TGTGCCAGCAGCCGCGATACAGGGAACACCGGGGAGCTGTTTTTT.

The J gene is TRBJ2-2, the V gene TRBV19; 12 nucleotides agree with TRBD2. Germline V gene sequence: CDR1 LNHDA, CDR2 SQIVND (reference sequence). The CDR3 runs to 17 residues. Trimming took 7 bases from V and 0 from J; bases not matched to a gene: 6. In nucleotides, the CDR3 is TGTGCCAGTACCCTGACTAGCGGGAGCCCGAACACCGGGGAGCTGTTTTTT. It encodes CASTLTSGSPNTGELFF.

The count of this clone is one. The rearrangement links TRBV5-1 to TRBJ2-7; 9 bases fit TRBD1. CDR1 is SGHRS and CDR2 is YFSETQ in the germline V gene. The length of the CDR3 is 14 residues. V shed 4 bases and J 7 bases; nucleotides not matched to a gene: 9. The CDR3, as DNA: TGCGCCAGCAGCCCCGGACAGGGGATAGGGGAGCAGTACTTC. This codes for CASSPGQGIGEQYF.

The J gene is TRBJ2-4, the V gene TRBV29-1; perhaps TRBD2 as D (6 bases). The CDR3 covers 14 residues. The germline V and J ends were trimmed by 4 bases and 8 bases, with 18 bases remaining between them. In germline, CDR1 is SQVTM, CDR2 ANQGSEA. The CDR3 DNA is TGCAGCGTTGCCGGGAGCAGGGTTGCTGACATTCAGTACTTC. It translates to CSVAGSRVADIQYF.

In its sample, this clone was seen a few times. The chain joins TRBV18 to TRBJ1-5; a possible D gene is TRBD1 (5 bases). CDR3 length equals 13 residues. Trimming removed 6 bases at V and 3 bases at J, with 9 bases between. Germline CDR1 is KGHSH and CDR2 is LQKENI. As DNA, the CDR3 is TGTGCCAGCTCCTCAGGGAACAATCAGCCCCAGCATTTT. This sequence encodes CASSSGNNQPQHF. The variable domain in full, completed from reference TRBV18 and TRBJ1-5, reads NAGVMQNPRHLVRRRGQEARLRCSPMKGHSHVYWYRQLPEEGLKFMVYLQKENIIDESGMPKERFSAEFPKEGPSILRIQQVVRGDSAAYFCASSSGNNQPQHFGDGTRLSIL.

This clone was counted between two and nine times. In DNA form, the CDR3 reads TGTGCCAGCACCCCGACAGGGGGAAGCTCCTACGAGCAGTACTTC. Translating gives CASTPTGGSSYEQYF. The chain has TRBV28 and TRBJ2-7; TRBD1 matches 9 bases. The CDR3 loop spans 15 amino acids. CDR1 and CDR2 (germline): MDHEN, SYDVKM. V gave up 7 bases and J gave up 0 bases; unmatched junction bases: 7.

The rearrangement joins TRBV5-4 to TRBJ2-7; weak D call: TRBD2 (6 bases). The length of the CDR3 is 14 residues. The germline V and J ends were trimmed by 0 bases and 1 base, with 8 bases remaining between them. Germline assignment: CDR1 SGHNT and CDR2 YYREEE (reference sequence). The CDR3 reads CASSLVGGSYEQYF. In nucleotides, the CDR3 is TGTGCCAGCAGCTTGGTCGGGGGATCCTACGAGCAGTACTTC.

The sample holds a few counts of this clone. The rearrangement uses TRBV7-2 and TRBJ2-1; D perhaps matches TRBD2 (5 bases). This CDR3 spans 15 amino acids. The V gene's germline CDR1 is SGHTA and CDR2 FQGNSA. Trimming took 5 bases from V and 4 from J, leaving 15 bases between them. The CDR3 loop is CASSHRKSGYNEQFF. In DNA, the CDR3 is TGTGCCAGCAGCCATAGAAAAAGCGGTTACAATGAGCAGTTCTTC.

This chain uses TRBV30 with TRBJ1-3; D not certain. The CDR3 totals 15 residues. CDR1 GTSNPN and CDR2 SVGIG come from the germline V gene (reference sequence). V lost 2 bases and J lost 4, with 15 bases in between. The CDR3 here is CAWSLDLAAGNTIYF. CDR3 bases: TGTGCCTGGAGTCTGGATCTAGCGGCCGGAAACACCATATATTTT.

This clone was counted a single time. The chain has TRBV5-1 and TRBJ1-2, with D tentatively TRBD1 (6 bases). Trimming cost V 0 bases and J 8 bases, with 14 bases left between them. Per germline, CDR1 SGHRS and CDR2 YFSETQ. The CDR3 runs to 14 residues. CDR3 DNA sequence: TGCGCCAGCAGCTTGGGGACAGAATCGGTAGGCTACACCTTC. Amino acid sequence: CASSLGTESVGYTF.

Only a few counts were recorded for this clone. The chain uses TRBV11-2 and TRBJ2-1; 9 bases fit TRBD2. CDR3 length: 14 amino acids. Trimming cost V 6 bases and J 9 bases; bases outside gene matches: 9. The germline V gene encodes CDR1 SGHAT and CDR2 FQNNGV. The CDR3 sequence: CASSSIAGGGEQFF. The CDR3 nucleotides read TGTGCCAGCAGTTCCATTGCGGGAGGGGGTGAGCAGTTCTTC.